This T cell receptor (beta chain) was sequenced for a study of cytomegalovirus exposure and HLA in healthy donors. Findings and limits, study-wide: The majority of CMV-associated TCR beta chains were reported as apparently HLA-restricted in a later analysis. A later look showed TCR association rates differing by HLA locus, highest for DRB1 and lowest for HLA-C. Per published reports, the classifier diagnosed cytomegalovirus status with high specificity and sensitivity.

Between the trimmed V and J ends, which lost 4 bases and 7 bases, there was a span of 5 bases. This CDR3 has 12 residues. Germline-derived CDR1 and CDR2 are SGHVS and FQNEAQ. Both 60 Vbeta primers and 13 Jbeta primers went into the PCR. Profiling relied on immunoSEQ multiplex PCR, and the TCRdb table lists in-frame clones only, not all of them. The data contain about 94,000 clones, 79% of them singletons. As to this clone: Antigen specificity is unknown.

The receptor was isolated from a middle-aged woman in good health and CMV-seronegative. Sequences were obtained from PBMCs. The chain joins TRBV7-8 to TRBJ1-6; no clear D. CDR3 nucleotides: TGTGCCAGCAGCTCGGGGAATTCACCCCTCCACTTT. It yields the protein CASSSGNSPLHF.